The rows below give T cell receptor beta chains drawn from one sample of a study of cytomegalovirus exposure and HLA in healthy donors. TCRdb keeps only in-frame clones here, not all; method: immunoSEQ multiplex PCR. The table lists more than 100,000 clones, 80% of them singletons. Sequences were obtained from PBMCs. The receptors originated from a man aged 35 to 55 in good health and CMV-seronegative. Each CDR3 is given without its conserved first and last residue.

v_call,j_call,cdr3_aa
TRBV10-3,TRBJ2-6,AIRTGSGANVLT
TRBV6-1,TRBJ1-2,ASSDRGGFGYT
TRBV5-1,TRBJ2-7,ASSLEGTGAVWGYEQY
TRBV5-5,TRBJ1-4,ASSLRTATNEKLF
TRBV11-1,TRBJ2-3,ASSPGQGRVDTQY
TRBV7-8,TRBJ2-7,ASSLAYRLAGGYEQY
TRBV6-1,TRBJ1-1,ASSEYRYREAF
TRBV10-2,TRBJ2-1,ASSSGQPYNEQF
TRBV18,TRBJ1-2,ASSPTADYGYT
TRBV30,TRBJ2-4,ACLTGGNIQY
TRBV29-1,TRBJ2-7,SVVGGWEGSYEQY
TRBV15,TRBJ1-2,ATSRPRQGARGYT
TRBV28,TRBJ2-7,ASNHGTSGTLEQY
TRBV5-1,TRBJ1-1,ASSSDRMNTEAF
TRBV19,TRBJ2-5,ASSTGQLLLETQY
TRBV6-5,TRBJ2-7,ASSYGAGGPYEQY
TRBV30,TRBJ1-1,AWNWGRNTEAF
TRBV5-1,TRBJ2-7,ASSRGIYEQY
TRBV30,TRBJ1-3,AWVDRVSGNTIY
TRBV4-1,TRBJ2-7,ASSQEGGTGNYEQY
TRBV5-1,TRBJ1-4,ASSPDRVEEKLF
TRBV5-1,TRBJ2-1,ASSLGDRGLNEQF
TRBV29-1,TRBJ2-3,SVDPAGGTDTQY
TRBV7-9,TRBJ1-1,ASSLEGGRAITEAF
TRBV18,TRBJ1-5,ASSLSTGGGVNQPQH
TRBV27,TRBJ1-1,ASSFRRGGTEAF
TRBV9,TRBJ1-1,ASSVWTDLNTEAF
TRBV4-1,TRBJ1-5,ASSPYRDSNQPQH
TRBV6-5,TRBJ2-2,ASSYGSGSGELF
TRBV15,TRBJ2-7,ATSRQGPLPYEQY
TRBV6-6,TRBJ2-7,ASSYSAGNSYEQY
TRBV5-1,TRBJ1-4,ASSSGTGNEKLF